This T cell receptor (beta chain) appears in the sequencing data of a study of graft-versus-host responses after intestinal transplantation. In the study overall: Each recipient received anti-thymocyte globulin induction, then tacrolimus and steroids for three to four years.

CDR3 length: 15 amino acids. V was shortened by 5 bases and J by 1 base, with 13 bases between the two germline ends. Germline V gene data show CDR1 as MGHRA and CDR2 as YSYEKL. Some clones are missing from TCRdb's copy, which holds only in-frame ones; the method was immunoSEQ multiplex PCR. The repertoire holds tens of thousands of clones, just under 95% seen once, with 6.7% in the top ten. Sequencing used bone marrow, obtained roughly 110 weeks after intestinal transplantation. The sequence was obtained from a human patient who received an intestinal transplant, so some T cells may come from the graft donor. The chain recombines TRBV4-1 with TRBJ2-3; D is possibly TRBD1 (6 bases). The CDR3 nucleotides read TGCGCCAGCAGCAAAGCAGGGGCCGGCACAGATACGCAGTATTTT. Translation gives CASSKAGAGTDTQYF.